This entry lists 12 T cell receptor beta chains sequenced from one sample in a study of T cell changes during pregnancy in multiple sclerosis. Here immunoSEQ multiplex PCR was the method, and the copy in TCRdb shows in-frame clones only, minus some. The sample includes 60,000 to 90,000 clones, about 93% of them seen just once. This specimen consisted of peripheral blood, obtained in the first trimester of pregnancy. The receptors here all came from a female donor in good health, enrolled as a control in a pregnancy study.

The rearrangement joins TRBV2 to TRBJ2-4; TRBD2 matches at 9 bases. Germline CDR1 is SNHLY and CDR2 is FYNNEI. The CDR3 runs 14 residues. The trim removed 4 bases at V and 7 bases at J, leaving 5 bases unmatched. CDR3 DNA: TGTGCCAGCAGTGCTGCGGGAGGGAGGAACATTCAGTACTTC. Its protein product is CASSAAGGRNIQYF.

The V and J genes are TRBV29-1 and TRBJ2-1; tentatively, D is TRBD2 (6 bases). CDR1 is SQVTM and CDR2 is ANQGSEA in the germline V gene. This CDR3 spans 13 amino acids. The V gene lost 7 bases and the J gene lost 6 bases, with 16 bases spanning the gap. CDR3 nucleotides: TGCAGCGCCGCACGGGGGAGGAGCAATGAGCAGTTCTTC. Its protein product is CSAARGRSNEQFF.

V gene TRBV5-5 combines with J gene TRBJ2-7; TRBD1 might be the D (6 bases). This CDR3 region has 15 residues. CDR1 is SGHKS, CDR2 YYEKEE, per germline (reference sequence). The V gene lost 0 bases and the J gene lost 1 base, with 11 bases spanning the gap. Written as DNA, the CDR3 is TGTGCCAGCAGCTTGGAGGGGGTGTTGTCCTACGAGCAGTACTTC. It is translated as CASSLEGVLSYEQYF.

V usage is TRBV5-1 and J usage is TRBJ2-2, with TRBD2 identical over 12 bases. Germline lookup yields CDR1 SGHRS and CDR2 YFSETQ. J gave up 5 bases and V 3 bases, and 2 bases lay outside the gene matches. The CDR3 is 15 residues long. The CDR3 bases are TGCGCCAGCAGCTCGACTAGCGGGAGAACCGGGGAGCTGTTTTTT. Protein: CASSSTSGRTGELFF.

This chain uses TRBV27 with TRBJ2-2; no clear D gene. Germline values: CDR1 MNHEY, CDR2 SMNVEV (reference sequence). Trimming stripped 3 bases from V and 6 bases from J, with 5 bases between. The CDR3 is made up of 12 amino acids. CDR3 protein: CASSFSPGELFF. The CDR3 DNA reads as TGTGCCAGCAGTTTTTCTCCCGGGGAGCTGTTTTTT.

This chain joins TRBV19 and TRBJ2-4, with 9 positions matching TRBD1. This CDR3 region has 18 residues. V shed 11 bases, J shed 9 bases, and the junction held 26 bases outside the gene matches. Germline CDR1 is LNHDA and CDR2 is SQIVND (reference sequence). CDR3 in amino acids: CAGLTRDRDTRADIIQYF. CDR3 in DNA: TGTGCCGGCTTGACCCGGGACAGGGATACCCGAGCAGATATCATTCAGTACTTC.

The chain combines TRBV5-1 with TRBJ2-3, with 8 bases aligning to TRBD1. Germline V lookup: CDR1 SGHRS, CDR2 YFSETQ. The V gene end was trimmed by 0 bases and the J gene end by 5 bases; junction bases not matched to a gene: 5. The CDR3 consists of 15 residues. The CDR3 sequence is CASSLASGGLDTQYF. The CDR3 nucleotides are TGCGCCAGCAGCTTGGCCTCAGGGGGCTTAGATACGCAGTATTTT. The whole variable domain, filled in from reference TRBV5-1 and TRBJ2-3, reads KAGVTQTPRYLIKTRGQQVTLSCSPISGHRSVSWYQQTPGQGLQFLFEYFSETQRNKGNFPGRFSGRQFSNSRSEMNVSTLELGDSALYLCASSLASGGLDTQYFGPGTRLTVL.

The V call is TRBV19, the J call TRBJ2-3; perhaps TRBD2 as D (5 bases). Looked up from germline, CDR1 is LNHDA and CDR2 is SQIVND (reference sequence). V lost 7 bases, J lost 0 bases, and 11 bases lay in between. The CDR3 is made up of 14 amino acids. CDR3 nucleotides: TGTGCCAGTACGGCTAGCTCTAGCACAGATACGCAGTATTTT. Protein product: CASTASSSTDTQYF.

The chain is built from TRBV11-2 and TRBJ2-2; 9 bases match TRBD1. CDR1 and CDR2 from the germline V gene are SGHAT and FQNNGV. V was pared by 5 bases and J by 4 bases, with 8 bases of the junction left unmatched. The CDR3 runs 16 residues. The CDR3, as DNA: TGTGCCAGCAGCCCCTGGACAGGGGCGCGCACCGGGGAGCTGTTTTTT. It translates to CASSPWTGARTGELFF.

This chain links TRBV27 with TRBJ2-7; D is perhaps TRBD2 (6 bases). Germline lookup yields CDR1 MNHEY and CDR2 SMNVEV (reference sequence). The V end was cut by 4 bases, the J end by 4 bases, with 14 bases between. This CDR3 comprises 14 residues. The CDR3 region is CASSSLGTEYEQYF. In DNA form, the CDR3 reads TGTGCCAGCAGTTCACTCGGGACTGAATACGAGCAGTACTTC.

This sequence joins TRBV7-9 and TRBJ2-1, with 7 positions matching TRBD2. V shed 1 base, J shed 8 bases, and the junction held 2 bases outside the gene matches. CDR1 SEHNR and CDR2 FQNEAQ come from the germline V gene (reference sequence). The CDR3 runs 13 residues. The CDR3 DNA sequence: TGTGCCAGCAGCTTAGTTGGGGGGGATGAGCAGTTCTTC. Protein: CASSLVGGDEQFF.

V and J are TRBV5-4 and TRBJ2-7; D is possibly TRBD1 (5 bases). Germline values: CDR1 SGHNT, CDR2 YYREEE (reference sequence). The CDR3 has 14 amino acids. V lost 4 bases and J lost 3, with 14 bases in between. This chain's CDR3 is CASSLGQGGYEQYF. The CDR3 DNA is TGTGCCAGCAGCCTCGGGCAGGGCGGCTACGAGCAGTACTTC. The variable domain in full, with the rest retrieved from reference TRBV5-4 and TRBJ2-7, is ETGVTQSPTHLIKTRGQQVTLRCSSQSGHNTVSWYQQALGQGPQFIFQYYREEENGRGNFPPRFSGLQFPNYSSELNVNALELDDSALYLCASSLGQGGYEQYFGPGTRLTVT.